The TCR beta chain under discussion was sequenced for a study of shared clonotypes between healthy human individuals. Overall study: Each donor's CD8 memory used one plate, CD8 naive two, each CD4 subset three. Study conclusions and caveats: Expectations were that clonotype sharing among donors would be affected by sequencing depth. Non-shared clonotypes displayed generation probabilities falling below those of clonotypes present in all four donors.

Germline lookup yields CDR1 MNHEY and CDR2 SMNVEV (reference sequence). V was shortened by 3 bases and J by 1 base, with 6 bases between the two germline ends. CDR3 length equals 13 residues. Comments on this clone: Antigen unknown.

Clones were read by immunoSEQ multiplex PCR, and TCRdb kept only the in-frame ones, dropping some. This sample has around 1,000,000 clones, with 60% to 85% found just once. The chain carries TRBV27 and TRBJ2-5; D gene unclear. The TCR was taken from a man aged 18 to 30 in good health. Some clones in this sample may be carry-over from other donors' samples. The sample consisted of memory CD4+ T cells from PBMCs. This sample's subset: CD45RA-negative fraction. As DNA, the CDR3 is TGTGCCAGCAGTTTTTACAGCCAAGAGACCCAGTACTTC. Residues: CASSFYSQETQYF.